This T cell receptor beta chain was recovered during a study of OX40 agonist ivuxolimab in advanced cancers. Turning to the study itself: From 23 to 79 years was the age range, with a mean of roughly 59 years, and 65% to 90% were male. Partial response was recorded in three patients: one hepatocellular carcinoma and two cutaneous melanoma cases.

On this clone itself: Its antigen is not identified.

Profiled with immunoSEQ multiplex PCR; TCRdb holds only in-frame clones, not every one. In the table there are roughly 68,000 clones, roughly 87% of which are singletons. Autoimmune disease history or systemic immunosuppression barred patients. The CDR3 is 13 amino acids. Looked up from germline, CDR1 is SGHRS and CDR2 is YFSETQ. The trim removed 4 bases at V and 7 bases at J, leaving 2 bases unmatched. Findings and limits, study-wide: In the 0.1 to 3.0 mg/kg range, CD4+ and CD8+ blood T cells had expanded clonally by week 6.

The chain links TRBV5-1 to TRBJ2-1; 10 bases match TRBD2. The clonotype originates from an adult with an advanced solid tumor such as melanoma, head and neck, liver or kidney cancer. The sequencing here drew on CD4+ or CD8+ T cells sorted from blood, taken in a trial of the OX40 agonist ivuxolimab. CDR3 sequence: CASSEGLANEQFF. The DNA of the CDR3 is TGCGCCAGCAGCGAGGGACTAGCGAATGAGCAGTTCTTC.